This entry concerns a single T cell receptor beta chain. The antigen remains undetermined. This sample is drawn from a study of shared clonotypes between healthy human individuals. Findings and limits, study-wide: The naive CD4 repertoires of four donors were compared, and 5% to 6.5% of clonotypes were shared. The four-donor shared clonotypes exceeded non-shared clonotypes in generation probability, with non-shared ones scoring lower.

The trim removed 3 bases at V and 4 bases at J, leaving 8 bases unmatched. There are 16 residues in the CDR3. CDR1 and CDR2 (germline): SEHNR, FQNEAQ (reference sequence). Assay: immunoSEQ multiplex PCR; the TCRdb copy retains only in-frame clones and omits some. The table records 2 million to 3 million clones, 80% to 95% of them present only once. The TCR sequence derives from a man younger than 30 in good health. Some clones in this sample may be carry-over from other donors' samples. Sequenced sample: naive CD4+ T cells from PBMCs. The subset: CD45RA+ positively selected. The chain employs TRBV7-9 and TRBJ2-3, with 9 nucleotides matching TRBD2. The CDR3 DNA sequence: TGTGCCAGCAGCTTTCTTGCTCTAGCGGGACCAGATACGCAGTATTTT. It codes for CASSFLALAGPDTQYF. Combining the CDR3 with reference TRBV7-9 and TRBJ2-3 gives the whole variable domain DTGVSQNPRHKITKRGQNVTFRCDPISEHNRLYWYRQTLGQGPEFLTYFQNEAQLEKSRLLSDRFSAERPKGSFSTLEIQRTEQGDSAMYLCASSFLALAGPDTQYFGPGTRLTVL.